This TCR beta chain was sequenced during a study of T-cell reconstitution after alpha-beta-depleted transplantation in children (dated by TCRdb to the mid-2010s). About the full investigation: T-cell immune reconstitution after TCRalphabeta/CD19-depleted allogeneic hematopoietic cell transplantation in children was quantitatively tracked in the study by means of TCR repertoire profiling.

The library was made by PCR. The instrument was an Illumina HiSeq 2500. Molecular barcoding was employed in the preparation of TCR libraries, with unique molecular identifiers being used to normalize TCRbeta repertoire quantification. TCRdb reanalyzed the raw reads on its own, using fastp at Q25 for trimming and MiXCR for clone calling, and kept in-frame beta chains. CDR3 protein sequences are deduplicated, and each keeps its most common genes and DNA. Here the sample has about a million distinct CDR3 sequences; about 26% occur a single time. The ten top clones hold over 25% of the sample. Broader findings and caveats from the paper: Over subsequent months, a decline in hyperexpanded clone frequencies was noted, and after one year, T-cell counts and TCRbeta diversity were mostly ascribed to newly produced T cells. The apparently early alphabetaT-cell count recovery about two months after transplant was reportedly dependent on only several hundred rapidly expanded clones derived from non-depleted graft cells. In some patients, the high TCRbeta diversity seen at day 60 was put down to recipient T cells and intrathymic progenitors that had survived conditioning.

This specimen's treatment or condition label, interpreted: allogeneic hematopoietic cell transplantation with graft depleted of TCRalphabeta T cells and CD19 B cells. TCRalphabeta/CD19-depleted allogeneic hematopoietic cell grafts were given to the transplant recipients, all of whom were children. V drops 6 bases and J drops 5 bases, leaving 13 bases in between. Its CDR3 holds 13 amino acids, cysteine through phenylalanine. The CDR3 DNA has 39 bases and is translated from base 1. CDR1 and CDR2 are drawn from the germline V gene (reference sequence): LNHNV, YYDKDF. This clonotype was counted only a few times. Its antigen is unknown. Base qualities are not at hand, and no much larger clone is one base apart.

The TCR comes from a boy in the first two years of life who had a stem cell transplant for SCID, so the T cells may come from the graft donor. This specimen consisted of PBMCs, mostly from graft donor cells, obtained 360 days after TCRalphabeta/CD19-depleted stem cell transplant. This receptor chain uses TRBV15 and TRBJ1-1, and perhaps TRBD1 as D gene, on 5 matching bases. The base sequence is TGTGCCACCAGTCGGGGACGGAGGACTGAAGCTTTCTTT. This translates into CATSRGRRTEAFF.